The clone carrying this T cell receptor beta chain came up many times. This CDR3 region has 11 residues. Germline values: CDR1 SQVTM, CDR2 ANQGSEA. Trimming stripped 7 bases from V and 2 bases from J, with 9 bases between. TCRdb used MiXCR to reprocess the RT-PCR reads, holding one entry per CDR3 protein. The repertoire holds about 680,000 distinct CDR3 sequences, 14% seen once, with roughly 3.9% in the top ten. This receptor was taken from a female donor in good health, serving as a healthy control. Sequencing was performed on memory CD4+ T cells from blood. The chain recombines TRBV29-1 with TRBJ2-7; D is possibly TRBD2 (5 bases). Written as DNA, the CDR3 is TGCAGCGAGGACTCCCCCTACGAGCAGTACTTC. It is translated as CSEDSPYEQYF.